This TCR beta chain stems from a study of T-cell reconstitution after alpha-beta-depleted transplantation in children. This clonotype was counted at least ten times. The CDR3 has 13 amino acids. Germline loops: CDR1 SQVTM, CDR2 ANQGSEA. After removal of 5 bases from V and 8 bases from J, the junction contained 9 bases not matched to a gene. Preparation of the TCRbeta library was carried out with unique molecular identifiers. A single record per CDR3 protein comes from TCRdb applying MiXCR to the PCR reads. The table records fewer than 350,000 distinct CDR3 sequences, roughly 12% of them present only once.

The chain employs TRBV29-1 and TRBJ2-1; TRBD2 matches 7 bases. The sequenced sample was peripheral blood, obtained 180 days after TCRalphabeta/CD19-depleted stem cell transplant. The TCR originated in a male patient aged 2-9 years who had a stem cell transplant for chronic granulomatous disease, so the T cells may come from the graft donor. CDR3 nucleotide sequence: TGCAGCGTTCCCCGCCCTAGCGGTGATGAGCAGTTCTTC. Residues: CSVPRPSGDEQFF.